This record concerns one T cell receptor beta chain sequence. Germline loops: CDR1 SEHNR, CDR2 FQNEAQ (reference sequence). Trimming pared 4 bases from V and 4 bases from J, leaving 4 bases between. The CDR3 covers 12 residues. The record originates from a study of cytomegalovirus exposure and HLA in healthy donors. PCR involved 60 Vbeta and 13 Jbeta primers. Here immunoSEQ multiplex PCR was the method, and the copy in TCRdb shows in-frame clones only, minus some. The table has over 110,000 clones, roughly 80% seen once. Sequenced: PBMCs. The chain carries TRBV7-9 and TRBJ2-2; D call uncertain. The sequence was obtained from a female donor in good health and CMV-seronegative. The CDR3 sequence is CASSYSTGELFF. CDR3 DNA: TGTGCCAGCAGCTACAGCACCGGGGAGCTGTTTTTT.